A single sample gave rise to the 10 T cell receptor beta chains below, sequenced in a study of blood T cell repertoires in COVID-19. The assay was immunoSEQ multiplex PCR, and TCRdb's table has in-frame clones only and misses some. The profile shows 140,000 to 150,000 clones, 78% of them singletons. The specimen was PBMCs or T cells enriched from blood (not recorded which). Source of these receptors: a woman between 50 and 59 years old who had recovered from COVID-19.

The J gene is TRBJ1-5, the V gene TRBV2; the D is unclear. Trimming stripped 6 bases from V and 5 bases from J, with 14 bases between. This CDR3 is built from 14 residues. Per germline, CDR1 SNHLY and CDR2 FYNNEI. The CDR3, as DNA: TGTGCCAGCAGGGAATACAGTTTATATCAGCCCCAGCATTTT. Amino acids: CASREYSLYQPQHF.

This clone appeared a single time. The rearrangement uses TRBV6-1 and TRBJ1-1; D ambiguous. Trimming cost V 0 bases and J 0 bases, with 5 bases left between them. The CDR3 runs 14 residues. Germline CDR1 MNHNS, CDR2 SASEGT. Here the CDR3 DNA reads TGTGCCAGCAGTGAAGCTTCAGTGAACACTGAAGCTTTCTTT. It codes for CASSEASVNTEAFF.

This chain links TRBV5-4 with TRBJ2-5, with TRBD2 as a possible D gene (5 bases). The CDR3 length is 14 residues. Trimming cost V 0 bases and J 5 bases, with 11 bases left between them. Per the germline V gene, CDR1 is SGHNT and CDR2 is YYREEE (reference sequence). The CDR3 bases are TGTGCCAGCAGCTTGGATAAGGAGGAGGAGACCCAGTACTTC. This translates into CASSLDKEEETQYF.

The chain recombines TRBV11-2 with TRBJ2-1; 8 bases agree with TRBD2. The CDR3 totals 16 residues. Trimming at V came to 4 bases and at J to 8 bases, leaving 13 bases not matched to a gene. Germline-derived CDR1 and CDR2 are SGHAT and FQNNGV. CDR3 loop: CASSYQRGPTSDEQFF. Here the CDR3 DNA reads TGTGCCAGCAGCTACCAGCGGGGGCCTACATCAGATGAGCAGTTCTTC.

The chain carries TRBV20-1 and TRBJ2-3, with D maybe TRBD2 (5 bases). Germline lookup yields CDR1 DFQATT and CDR2 SNEGSKA (reference sequence). The ends were cut back, 1 base at V and 8 bases at J, with 7 bases in the middle. This CDR3 is 11 amino acids long. CDR3 protein: CSARGGGTQYF. Here the CDR3 DNA reads TGCAGTGCTAGAGGCGGAGGTACGCAGTATTTT.

The chain recombines TRBV9 with TRBJ1-2, with D maybe TRBD1 (6 bases). The CDR3 is 14 amino acids. Germline V CDR1 and CDR2: SGDLS, YYNGEE. Trimming removed 5 bases at V and 0 bases at J, with 11 bases between. The CDR3 loop reads CASRKTGANYGYTF. CDR3 nucleotide sequence: TGTGCCAGCAGGAAGACAGGAGCTAACTATGGCTACACCTTC.

This clone was seen only once. The V and J genes are TRBV11-3 and TRBJ2-1, with 7 bases that match TRBD1. The CDR3 length is 15 residues. The germline V gene encodes CDR1 SGHNT and CDR2 YENEEA. Unmatched junction bases numbered 4, after V lost 5 bases and J lost 0 bases. CDR3 sequence (DNA): TGTGCCAGCAGCGCTAACAGGGGCTCCTACAATGAGCAGTTCTTC. Protein: CASSANRGSYNEQFF.

The chain is built from TRBV27 and TRBJ1-2; 7 positions agree with TRBD1. V shed 5 bases and J 4 bases; nucleotides not matched to a gene: 4. Germline V lookup: CDR1 MNHEY, CDR2 SMNVEV (reference sequence). The CDR3 consists of 13 residues. The CDR3 spells CASSAGTAYGYTF. CDR3 bases: TGTGCCAGCAGTGCGGGGACAGCCTATGGCTACACCTTC.

The V and J genes are TRBV3-1 (or the pseudogene TRBV3-2) and TRBJ2-5; 10 bases match TRBD1. This CDR3 is 16 amino acids long. J lost 5 bases, V lost 5 bases, and 11 bases had no gene match. CDR1 and CDR2 (germline): LGHDT, YNNKEL (reference sequence). The DNA of the CDR3 is TGTGCCAGCAGCGGAACCGGACAGGGGGTTTCTGAGACCCAGTACTTC. Translated, it gives CASSGTGQGVSETQYF.

The CDR3 sequence: CASSEETANYGYTF. The CDR3 DNA is TGTGCCAGCAGCGAAGAGACAGCTAACTATGGCTACACCTTC. The V gene is TRBV5-4, the J gene TRBJ1-2, with D perhaps TRBD1 (5 bases). Trimming took 4 bases from V and 0 from J, leaving 10 bases between them. From germline, CDR1 is SGHNT and CDR2 YYREEE (reference sequence). CDR3 size: 14 residues.